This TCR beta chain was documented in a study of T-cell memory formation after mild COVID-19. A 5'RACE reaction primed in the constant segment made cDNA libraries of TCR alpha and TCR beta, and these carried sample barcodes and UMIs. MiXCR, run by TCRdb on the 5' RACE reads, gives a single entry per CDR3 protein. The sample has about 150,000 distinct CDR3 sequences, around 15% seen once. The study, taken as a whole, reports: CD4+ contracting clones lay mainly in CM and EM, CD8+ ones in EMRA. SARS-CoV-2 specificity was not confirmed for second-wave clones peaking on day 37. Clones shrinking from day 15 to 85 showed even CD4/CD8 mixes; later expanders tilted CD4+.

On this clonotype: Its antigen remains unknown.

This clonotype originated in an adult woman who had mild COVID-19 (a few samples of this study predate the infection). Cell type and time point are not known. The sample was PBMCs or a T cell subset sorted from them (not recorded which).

In nucleotides, the CDR3 is TGTGCCAGCAGCCAAGATTTGGCTAGCGGTACAGATACGCAGTATTTT. Its translation: CASSQDLASGTDTQYF. V is TRBV4-2 and J is TRBJ2-3; 7 bases fit TRBD2. The length of the CDR3 is 16 residues. Trimming removed 0 bases from V and 3 bases from J; junction bases left unmatched: 6. Germline V gene sequence: CDR1 LGHNA, CDR2 YNFKEQ.